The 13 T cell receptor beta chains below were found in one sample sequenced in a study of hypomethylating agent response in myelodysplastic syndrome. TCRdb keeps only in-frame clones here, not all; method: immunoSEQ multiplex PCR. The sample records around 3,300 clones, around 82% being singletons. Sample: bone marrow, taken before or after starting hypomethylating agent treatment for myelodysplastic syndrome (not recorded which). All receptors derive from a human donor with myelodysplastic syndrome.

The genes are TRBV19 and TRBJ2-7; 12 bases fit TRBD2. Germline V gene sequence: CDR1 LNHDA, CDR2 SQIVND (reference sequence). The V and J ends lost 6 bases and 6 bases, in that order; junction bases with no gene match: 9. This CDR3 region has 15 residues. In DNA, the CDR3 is TGTGCCAGTAGGCATCGACTAGCGGGAGTGTCCGAGCAGTACTTC. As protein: CASRHRLAGVSEQYF.

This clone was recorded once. CDR3 nucleotide sequence: TGTGCCAGCAGCCAAGATTACGAAAACGAAGAGACCCAGTACTTC. Translation gives CASSQDYENEETQYF. The chain recombines TRBV14 with TRBJ2-5; D is unresolved. This CDR3 spans 15 amino acids. Germline CDR1 reads SGHDN; CDR2 reads FVKESK. V was trimmed by 0 bases and J by 3 bases, leaving 11 bases between them.

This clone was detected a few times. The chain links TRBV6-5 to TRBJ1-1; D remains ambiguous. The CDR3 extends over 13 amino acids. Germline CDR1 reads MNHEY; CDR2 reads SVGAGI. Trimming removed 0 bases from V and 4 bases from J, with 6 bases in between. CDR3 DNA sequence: TGTGCCAGCAGTTACTCAGGGTTCACTGAAGCTTTCTTT. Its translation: CASSYSGFTEAFF.

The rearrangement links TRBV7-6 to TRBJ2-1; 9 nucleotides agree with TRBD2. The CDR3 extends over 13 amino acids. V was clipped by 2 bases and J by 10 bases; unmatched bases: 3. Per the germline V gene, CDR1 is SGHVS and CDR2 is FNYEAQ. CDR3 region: CASSLRAGGEQFF. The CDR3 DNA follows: TGTGCCAGCAGCTTACGGGCGGGAGGGGAGCAGTTCTTC.

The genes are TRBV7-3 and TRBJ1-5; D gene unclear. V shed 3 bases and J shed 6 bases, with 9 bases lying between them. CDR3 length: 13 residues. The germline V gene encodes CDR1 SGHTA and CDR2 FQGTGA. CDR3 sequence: CASSLAIGQPQHF. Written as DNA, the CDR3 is TGTGCCAGCAGCTTGGCAATTGGTCAGCCCCAGCATTTT.

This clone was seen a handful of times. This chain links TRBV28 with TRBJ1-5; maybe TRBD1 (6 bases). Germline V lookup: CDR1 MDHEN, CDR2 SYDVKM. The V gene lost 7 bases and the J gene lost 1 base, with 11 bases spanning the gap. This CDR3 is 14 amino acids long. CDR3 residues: CASTRGQSNQPQHF. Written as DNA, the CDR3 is TGTGCCAGCACTCGGGGGCAAAGCAATCAGCCCCAGCATTTT.

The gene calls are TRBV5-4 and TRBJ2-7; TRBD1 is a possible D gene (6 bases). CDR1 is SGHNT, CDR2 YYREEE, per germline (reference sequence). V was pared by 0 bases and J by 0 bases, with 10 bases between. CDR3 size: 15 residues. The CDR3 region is CASSLGQASSYEQYF. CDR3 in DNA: TGTGCCAGCAGCTTGGGACAGGCGAGCTCCTACGAGCAGTACTTC.

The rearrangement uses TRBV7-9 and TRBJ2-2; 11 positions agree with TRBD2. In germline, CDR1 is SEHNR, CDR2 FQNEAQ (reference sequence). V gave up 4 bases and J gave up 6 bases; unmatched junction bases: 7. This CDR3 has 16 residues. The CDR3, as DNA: TGTGCCAGCAGCTCGGGACTAGCGGTTGTCGCCGGGGAGCTGTTTTTT. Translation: CASSSGLAVVAGELFF.

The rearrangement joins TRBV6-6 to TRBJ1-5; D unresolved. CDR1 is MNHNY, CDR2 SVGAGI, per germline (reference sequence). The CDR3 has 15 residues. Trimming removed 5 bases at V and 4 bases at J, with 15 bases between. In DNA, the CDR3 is TGTGCCAGCAGTGTCTCCAGACTGGGAAATCAGCCCCAGCATTTT. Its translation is CASSVSRLGNQPQHF.

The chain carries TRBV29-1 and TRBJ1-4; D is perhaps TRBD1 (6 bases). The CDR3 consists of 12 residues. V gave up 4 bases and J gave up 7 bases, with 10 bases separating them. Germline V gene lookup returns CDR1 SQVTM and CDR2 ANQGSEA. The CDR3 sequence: CSVAGEGEKLFF. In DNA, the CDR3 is TGCAGCGTTGCAGGGGAGGGTGAAAAACTGTTTTTT.

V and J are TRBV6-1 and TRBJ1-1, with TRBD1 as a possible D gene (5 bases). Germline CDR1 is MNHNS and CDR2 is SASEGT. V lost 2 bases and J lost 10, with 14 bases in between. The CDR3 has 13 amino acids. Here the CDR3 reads CASSEYRQSLAFF. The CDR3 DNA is TGTGCCAGCAGTGAATACCGACAGAGTTTAGCTTTCTTT.

The CDR3 is CASSLGGRVGVNTEAFF. Written as DNA, the CDR3 is TGTGCCAGCAGCTTGGGGGGCAGGGTAGGGGTGAACACTGAAGCTTTCTTT. V usage is TRBV5-4 and J usage is TRBJ1-1; weak D call: TRBD1 (5 bases). The V and J ends lost 0 bases and 0 bases respectively, with 15 bases between them. The germline CDR1 and CDR2 sequences are SGHNT and YYREEE (reference sequence). The CDR3 extends over 17 amino acids.

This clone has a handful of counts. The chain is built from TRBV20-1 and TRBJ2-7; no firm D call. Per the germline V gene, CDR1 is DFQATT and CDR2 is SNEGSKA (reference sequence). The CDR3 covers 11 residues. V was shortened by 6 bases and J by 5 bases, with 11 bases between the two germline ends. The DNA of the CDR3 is TGCAGTGCCAAACCCTTAAACGAGCAGTACTTC. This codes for CSAKPLNEQYF.